Below are 26 T cell receptor beta chains sequenced from a single sample in a study of T cell responses to AZD1222 COVID-19 vaccine. Generated by immunoSEQ multiplex PCR, the TCRdb table keeps only in-frame clones and is missing some. In the table there are approximately 60,000 clones, over 70% of which are singletons. Material: peripheral blood, obtained on day 0 of AZD1222 vaccination. These receptor sequences come from an adult in good health.

The chain is built from TRBV4-3 and TRBJ2-2, with D possibly TRBD1 on 6 matching bases. CDR3 length: 17 amino acids. Germline assignment: CDR1 LGHNA and CDR2 YSLEER. Deletions cut 1 base from V and 4 bases from J, with 16 bases between. The CDR3 nucleotides read TGCGCCAGCAGCCAAGCCAGCCTACAGGGCGGCACCGGGGAGCTGTTTTTT. Translation: CASSQASLQGGTGELFF.

This clone was seen a single time. This chain links TRBV9 with TRBJ1-1, with TRBD1 as a possible D gene (5 bases). V lost 0 bases to trimming and J lost 3 bases, with 6 bases between them. The germline V gene has CDR1 SGDLS and CDR2 YYNGEE. The CDR3 runs 13 residues. Here the CDR3 DNA reads TGTGCCAGCAGCGTAGTGGGGGACACTGAAGCTTTCTTT. It yields the protein CASSVVGDTEAFF.

This clone has more than one count but fewer than ten. V usage is TRBV19 and J usage is TRBJ2-1; unclear D gene. CDR1 is LNHDA, CDR2 SQIVND, per germline (reference sequence). The V and J ends lost 4 bases and 6 bases respectively, with 10 bases between them. The CDR3 is made up of 13 amino acids. The CDR3 reads CASSKSPLNEQFF. For the CDR3, the DNA is TGTGCCAGTAGTAAGTCGCCCCTCAATGAGCAGTTCTTC.

This chain uses TRBV19 with TRBJ1-6; 7 bases are shared with TRBD1. V trimming: 6 bases; J trimming: 7 bases; junction bases outside the gene matches: 12. The CDR3 consists of 16 residues. Germline lookup yields CDR1 LNHDA and CDR2 SQIVND (reference sequence). CDR3 loop: CASRLDRDMANSPLHF. CDR3 sequence (DNA): TGTGCCAGTAGACTCGACAGGGACATGGCCAATTCACCCCTCCACTTT.

This sequence joins TRBV27 and TRBJ2-1; possible D gene TRBD2, 6 bases. The CDR3 loop spans 14 amino acids. V was shortened by 6 bases and J by 7 bases, with 16 bases between the two germline ends. CDR1 and CDR2 from the germline V gene are MNHEY and SMNVEV (reference sequence). CDR3 residues: CASRFGGVVNEQFF. Here the CDR3 DNA reads TGTGCCAGCAGATTCGGGGGAGTCGTTAATGAGCAGTTCTTC.

CDR3 nucleotides: TGCGCCAGCAGTTGGGGACTAGCGGAATACTACAATGAGCAGTTCTTC. Its protein is CASSWGLAEYYNEQFF. V usage is TRBV5-1 and J usage is TRBJ2-1; 11 bases line up with TRBD2. V lost 5 bases, J lost 3 bases, and 7 bases stayed unmatched. The CDR3 extends over 16 amino acids. Germline V gene sequence: CDR1 SGHRS, CDR2 YFSETQ.

The chain uses TRBV19 and TRBJ2-7; D is undetermined. Germline V gene lookup returns CDR1 LNHDA and CDR2 SQIVND (reference sequence). Trimming stripped 5 bases from V and 3 bases from J, with 11 bases between. The CDR3 consists of 13 residues. In DNA, the CDR3 is TGTGCCAGTAGTCCAACAACCTACTACGAGCAGTACTTC. It is translated as CASSPTTYYEQYF. Based on the CDR3 plus reference TRBV19 and TRBJ2-7, the full variable domain is DGGITQSPKYLFRKEGQNVTLSCEQNLNHDAMYWYRQDPGQGLRLIYYSQIVNDFQKGDIAEGYSVSREKKESFPLTVTSAQKNPTAFYLCASSPTTYYEQYFGPGTRLTVT.

The rearrangement joins TRBV2 to TRBJ1-1; D is ambiguous. Germline assignment: CDR1 SNHLY and CDR2 FYNNEI. The germline V and J ends were trimmed by 6 bases and 1 base, with 12 bases remaining between them. The CDR3 is made up of 14 amino acids. CDR3 in amino acids: CASSVKWANTEAFF. CDR3 bases: TGTGCCAGCAGCGTTAAGTGGGCGAACACTGAAGCTTTCTTT.

V usage is TRBV5-4 and J usage is TRBJ2-2, with D maybe TRBD2 (6 bases). Per the germline V gene, CDR1 is SGHNT and CDR2 is YYREEE (reference sequence). The V end lost 0 bases, the J end lost 5 bases, and 11 bases lay between the germline ends. The CDR3 length is 15 residues. The CDR3 coding sequence is TGTGCCAGCAGCTTGGTTGGCGGGGTGACCGGGGAGCTGTTTTTT. The encoded protein is CASSLVGGVTGELFF.

V and J are TRBV10-3 and TRBJ2-3; 9 bases are a match to TRBD2. V trimming: 6 bases; J trimming: 0 bases; junction bases outside the gene matches: 10. The V gene's germline CDR1 is ENHRY and CDR2 SYGVKD. The CDR3 loop spans 17 amino acids. CDR3 amino acids: CAIRRAGGLSSTDTQYF. CDR3 in DNA: TGTGCCATCAGACGAGCGGGGGGCCTTTCTAGCACAGATACGCAGTATTTT.

The chain joins TRBV12-5 to TRBJ1-2, with unresolved D. Germline V lookup: CDR1 LGHNT, CDR2 FRNRAP. Trimming shortened V by 5 bases and J by 5 bases, and 15 bases separated the two germline ends. This CDR3 has 14 amino acids. In nucleotides, the CDR3 is TGTGCTAGTGGTCCCGCCGGGATCCTTTATGGCTACACCTTC. The encoded protein is CASGPAGILYGYTF. The full variable domain, with the rest looked up from reference TRBV12-5 and TRBJ1-2, is DARVTQTPRHKVTEMGQEVTMRCQPILGHNTVFWYRQTMMQGLELLAYFRNRAPLDDSGMPKDRFSAEMPDATLATLKIQPSEPRDSAVYFCASGPAGILYGYTFGSGTRLTVV.

Only a few counts were recorded for this clone. The chain employs TRBV7-9 and TRBJ2-7; D could derive from TRBD1 or TRBD2 (5 bases each). The CDR3 is 13 amino acids. The V and J ends lost 4 bases and 4 bases respectively, with 11 bases between them. Looked up from germline, CDR1 is SEHNR and CDR2 is FQNEAQ (reference sequence). The CDR3 spells CASSSGRDYEQYF. The DNA for the CDR3 is TGTGCCAGCAGCTCGGGACGGGATTACGAGCAGTACTTC. The whole variable domain, filled in from reference TRBV7-9 and TRBJ2-7, reads DTGVSQNPRHKITKRGQNVTFRCDPISEHNRLYWYRQTLGQGPEFLTYFQNEAQLEKSRLLSDRFSAERPKGSFSTLEIQRTEQGDSAMYLCASSSGRDYEQYFGPGTRLTVT.

This chain connects TRBV2 to TRBJ1-4; 8 bases are shared with TRBD1. Losses at the gene ends were 10 bases for V and 7 bases for J; bases not matched to a gene: 5. Germline V CDR1 and CDR2: SNHLY, FYNNEI. This CDR3 spans 12 amino acids. The CDR3 nucleotides read TGTGCCACCCGGACAGGGCGTGAAAAACTGTTTTTT. Amino acid sequence: CATRTGREKLFF.

The J gene is TRBJ1-4, the V gene TRBV6-5, with 8 bases matching TRBD1. The CDR3 runs to 15 residues. CDR1 and CDR2 (germline): MNHEY, SVGAGI. The V gene end was trimmed by 11 bases and the J gene end by 8 bases; junction bases not matched to a gene: 16. DNA for the CDR3: TGTGCCCTAAGACAGGGGTCTCCCGCGGGGGAAAAACTGTTTTTT. As protein: CALRQGSPAGEKLFF.

The V and J genes are TRBV28 and TRBJ1-6; TRBD1 is a possible D gene (5 bases). The V end lost 6 bases, the J end lost 0 bases, and 18 bases lay between the germline ends. The CDR3 consists of 18 residues. CDR1 is MDHEN, CDR2 SYDVKM, per germline. CDR3: CASRQEGALSSYNSPLHF. As DNA, the CDR3 is TGTGCCAGCAGGCAAGAAGGGGCACTTAGCTCCTATAATTCACCCCTCCACTTT.

Only a few counts were recorded for this clone. This rearrangement joins TRBV29-1 to TRBJ1-1; D uncertain. CDR1 is SQVTM, CDR2 ANQGSEA, per germline. This CDR3 is built from 11 residues. With 4 bases removed from V and 1 base from J, the gap between germline ends came to 4 bases. The CDR3 region is CSVGENTEAFF. In DNA, the CDR3 is TGCAGCGTTGGTGAGAACACTGAAGCTTTCTTT.

The table lists this clone with a few counts. The chain recombines TRBV11-3 with TRBJ2-1; 10 nucleotides line up with TRBD2. There are 15 residues in the CDR3. Unmatched junction bases numbered 3, after V lost 0 bases and J lost 7 bases. Looked up from germline, CDR1 is SGHNT and CDR2 is YENEEA. CDR3 sequence: CASSLEGLASNEQFF. The CDR3 DNA is TGTGCCAGCAGCTTAGAGGGACTAGCGTCGAATGAGCAGTTCTTC.

The V call is TRBV19, the J call TRBJ1-5; D is uncertain. Between the trimmed V and J ends, which lost 3 bases and 11 bases, there was a span of 8 bases. The CDR3 has 11 residues. Germline-derived CDR1 and CDR2 are LNHDA and SQIVND (reference sequence). As DNA, the CDR3 is TGTGCCAGTAGTATGGGCCTGGCCCAGCATTTT. Translation gives CASSMGLAQHF.

The rearrangement joins TRBV28 to TRBJ2-7; D unresolved. Trimming removed 2 bases from V and 0 bases from J, with 5 bases in between. CDR1 MDHEN and CDR2 SYDVKM come from the germline V gene. This CDR3 spans 13 amino acids. The CDR3 loop reads CASSLDISYEQYF. For the CDR3, the DNA is TGTGCCAGCAGTTTAGACATCTCCTACGAGCAGTACTTC. Supplemented by reference TRBV28 and TRBJ2-7, the full variable domain reads DVKVTQSSRYLVKRTGEKVFLECVQDMDHENMFWYRQDPGLGLRLIYFSYDVKMKEKGDIPEGYSVSREKKERFSLILESASTNQTSMYLCASSLDISYEQYFGPGTRLTVT.

This clone was picked up a small number of times. The chain employs TRBV7-9 and TRBJ1-5; 8 bases align to TRBD1. Germline V CDR1 and CDR2: SEHNR, FQNEAQ (reference sequence). Trimming removed 3 bases from V and 3 bases from J; junction bases left unmatched: 7. The CDR3 runs to 16 residues. The CDR3 loop is CASSLDRAGANQPQHF. In nucleotides, the CDR3 is TGTGCCAGCAGCTTGGACAGGGCGGGGGCCAATCAGCCCCAGCATTTT.

The chain combines TRBV5-5 with TRBJ2-6; D assignment may be TRBD1 or TRBD2 (5 bases each). The CDR3 runs to 15 residues. Germline V gives CDR1 SGHKS, CDR2 YYEKEE (reference sequence). V lost 3 bases to trimming and J lost 0 bases, with 7 bases between them. The CDR3 DNA sequence: TGTGCCAGCAGCTGGGACCCCTCTGGGGCCAACGTCCTGACTTTC. Amino acids: CASSWDPSGANVLTF. The whole variable domain, filled in from reference TRBV5-5 and TRBJ2-6, reads DAGVTQSPTHLIKTRGQQVTLRCSPISGHKSVSWYQQVLGQGPQFIFQYYEKEERGRGNFPDRFSARQFPNYSSELNVNALLLGDSALYLCASSWDPSGANVLTFGAGSRLTVL.

This chain connects TRBV28 to TRBJ1-5; no clear D. The V gene lost 6 bases and the J gene lost 1 base, with 4 bases spanning the gap. The V gene's germline CDR1 is MDHEN and CDR2 SYDVKM. The CDR3 is 12 amino acids. The chain's CDR3 is CASRRSNQPQHF. The CDR3 nucleotides are TGTGCCAGCAGACGAAGCAATCAGCCCCAGCATTTT.

This rearrangement joins TRBV6-5 to TRBJ2-7; the D gene is possibly TRBD2 (5 bases). Trimming pared 7 bases from V and 2 bases from J, leaving 15 bases between. CDR3 length: 14 amino acids. The germline CDR1 and CDR2 sequences are MNHEY and SVGAGI. The CDR3 DNA is TGTGCCAGCACTTGGGGAGACAAGGCCTACGAGCAGTACTTC. This codes for CASTWGDKAYEQYF.

This clone was picked up many times. The rearrangement uses TRBV18 and TRBJ1-6; 9 bases agree with TRBD1. The CDR3 is 14 residues long. The germline V gene encodes CDR1 KGHSH and CDR2 LQKENI. The trim removed 6 bases at V and 8 bases at J, leaving 5 bases unmatched. In DNA form, the CDR3 reads TGTGCCAGCTCTTTGGGACAGGGACATTCACCCCTCCACTTT. Its protein is CASSLGQGHSPLHF.

The chain employs TRBV10-2 and TRBJ2-1; tentative D call: TRBD2 (6 bases). CDR3 size: 14 residues. With 0 bases removed from V and 10 bases from J, the gap between germline ends came to 13 bases. Germline lookup yields CDR1 WSHSY and CDR2 SAAADI. The CDR3 loop is CASSESTPAGEQFF. In DNA, the CDR3 is TGCGCCAGCAGTGAGTCGACCCCCGCGGGGGAGCAGTTCTTC.

The chain links TRBV13 to TRBJ2-7, with TRBD2 matching over 7 bases. The junction had 10 bases not matched to a gene; V was cut back by 2 bases and J by 6 bases. Germline V gene lookup returns CDR1 PRHDT and CDR2 FYEKMQ (reference sequence). CDR3 length equals 15 residues. CDR3 DNA: TGTGCCAGCAGCTTAATAACTAGCGAGGGCCTCGAGCAGTACTTC. Translating it yields CASSLITSEGLEQYF.